Reported below is one T cell receptor (beta chain). The CDR3 ends on some other residue instead of the conserved phenylalanine or tryptophan, so this is likely a read error. V gave up 3 bases and J gave up 3 bases, with 6 bases separating them. Germline CDR1 and CDR2: SGHTA and FQGNSA. The CDR3 is made up of 13 amino acids. The data derive from a study of molecular identifiers for immune sequencing clone quantification. Study overall: Sequencing covered four of five parts into which replicate RNA from about 20,000 or 100,000 naive CD8 cells was split.

One entry per CDR3 protein results from TCRdb running MiXCR on the PCR reads. The data show hundreds of thousands of distinct CDR3 sequences, over 25% seen once. The TCR sequence derives from a human donor in good health. Some libraries in this study had Jurkat cell RNA spiked in. Material: naive CD8+ T cells from blood, with Jurkat cell RNA spiked in. Documented subset: FACS-sorted CD8+CD4-CCR7+CD45RA+ naive T cells. The gene calls are TRBV7-2 and TRBJ2-1; TRBD1 might be the D (5 bases). The CDR3 sequence is CASSFDSYNEQFI. Written as DNA, the CDR3 is TGTGCCAGCAGCTTTGACAGCTACAATGAGCAGTTCATA.